This passage covers 21 T cell receptor beta chains from one sample sequenced in a study of blood T cell repertoires in COVID-19. The assay was immunoSEQ multiplex PCR, and TCRdb's table has in-frame clones only and misses some. Among some 120,000 clones listed, about 80% were seen once. Input material: peripheral blood. The receptors derive from a woman aged 45-65 years with acute or convalescent COVID-19.

This rearrangement joins TRBV7-9 to TRBJ1-6, with TRBD1 identical over 9 bases. CDR1 is SEHNR and CDR2 is FQNEAQ in the germline V gene (reference sequence). The V and J ends lost 1 base and 8 bases, in that order; junction bases with no gene match: 0. The CDR3 totals 14 residues. The CDR3 region has the DNA TGTGCCAGCAGCTTAGGGACAGGGGATTCACCCCTCCACTTT. Amino acids: CASSLGTGDSPLHF.

This clone was seen a single time. The genes are TRBV9 and TRBJ1-3; TRBD1 is a possible D gene (6 bases). The CDR3 totals 16 residues. V gave up 1 base and J gave up 0 bases, with 11 bases separating them. Germline V gives CDR1 SGDLS, CDR2 YYNGEE. The CDR3 DNA reads TGTGCCAGCAGCGTAAAAGGACAGACCTCTGGAAACACCATATATTTT. Translation: CASSVKGQTSGNTIYF.

The chain uses TRBV5-8 and TRBJ2-7, with D perhaps TRBD2 (6 bases). Per the germline V gene, CDR1 is SGHTS and CDR2 is YDEGEE. The CDR3 spans 14 residues. Trimming pared 3 bases from V and 3 bases from J, leaving 13 bases between. CDR3 sequence (DNA): TGTGCCAGCAGCTACCTGGGGGGTAACTACGAGCAGTACTTC. Its translation: CASSYLGGNYEQYF. Full variable domain (rest looked up from reference TRBV5-8 and TRBJ2-7): EAGVTQSPTHLIKTRGQQATLRCSPISGHTSVYWYQQALGLGLQFLLWYDEGEERNRGNFPPRFSGRQFPNYSSELNVNALELEDSALYLCASSYLGGNYEQYFGPGTRLTVT.

The J gene is TRBJ2-1, the V gene TRBV24-1; tentatively, D is TRBD2 (6 bases). The germline gives CDR1 KGHDR, CDR2 SFDVKD. Trimming removed 3 bases at V and 7 bases at J, with 9 bases between. This CDR3 contains 13 residues. Here the CDR3 reads CATSDGTPNEQFF. The CDR3 nucleotides read TGTGCCACCAGTGATGGGACTCCTAATGAGCAGTTCTTC.

This rearrangement joins TRBV18 to TRBJ1-2; TRBD1 agrees at 7 bases. The V gene's germline CDR1 is KGHSH and CDR2 LQKENI. The CDR3 contains 17 residues. The ends lost 6 bases at V and 1 base at J; junction bases unmatched: 14. CDR3 nucleotides: TGTGCCAGCTCGCCCCAACCGGGACAGAAACTTAACTATGGCTACACCTTC. This translates into CASSPQPGQKLNYGYTF.

The chain carries TRBV6-4 and TRBJ2-5; 8 bases agree with TRBD1. Germline CDR1 and CDR2: MRHNA and SNTAGT. Trimming took 5 bases from V and 5 from J; bases not matched to a gene: 4. There are 13 residues in the CDR3. The CDR3 loop is CASSYNRGETQYF. The DNA of the CDR3 is TGTGCCAGCAGTTATAACAGGGGGGAGACCCAGTACTTC.

This rearrangement joins TRBV5-6 to TRBJ1-2, with 7 bases aligning to TRBD1. Trimming at V came to 1 base and at J to 8 bases, leaving 2 bases not matched to a gene. The CDR3 is made up of 12 amino acids. CDR1 is SGHDT and CDR2 is YYEEEE in the germline V gene. The CDR3, as DNA: TGTGCCAGCAGCTTGCTACAGGGGGGCTACACCTTC. Amino acid sequence: CASSLLQGGYTF.

The chain couples TRBV10-2 to TRBJ1-4; D call uncertain. From germline, CDR1 is WSHSY and CDR2 SAAADI. The CDR3 is 12 residues long. The V gene lost 6 bases and the J gene lost 8 bases, with 10 bases spanning the gap. This CDR3 reads CASREGGEKLFF. CDR3 bases: TGCGCCAGCAGAGAGGGCGGGGAAAAACTGTTTTTT.

V is TRBV15 and J is TRBJ1-2, with TRBD1 as a possible D gene (5 bases). Germline CDR1 LNHNV, CDR2 YYDKDF (reference sequence). The ends were cut back, 0 bases at V and 0 bases at J, with 11 bases in the middle. The CDR3 extends over 16 amino acids. CDR3 amino acids: CATSREPREANYGYTF. DNA for the CDR3: TGTGCCACCAGCAGAGAACCCAGGGAAGCTAACTATGGCTACACCTTC.

J is TRBJ2-7 and V is TRBV11-2, with 8 bases that match TRBD1. CDR1 is SGHAT, CDR2 FQNNGV, per germline. CDR3 length equals 14 residues. V gave up 5 bases and J gave up 2 bases; unmatched junction bases: 5. The DNA of the CDR3 is TGTGCCAGCAGCCCTACGACAGGGGCCTACGAGCAGTACTTC. It codes for CASSPTTGAYEQYF. The full variable domain, rest sourced from reference TRBV11-2 and TRBJ2-7, is EAGVAQSPRYKIIEKRQSVAFWCNPISGHATLYWYQQILGQGPKLLIQFQNNGVVDDSQLPKDRFSAERLKGVDSTLKIQPAKLEDSAVYLCASSPTTGAYEQYFGPGTRLTVT.

This chain links TRBV2 with TRBJ1-4; D is unresolved. The CDR3 has 12 residues. Trimming removed 8 bases from V and 5 bases from J, with 9 bases in between. Germline CDR1 SNHLY, CDR2 FYNNEI. The CDR3 region is CASGVWNEKLFF. The CDR3 nucleotides read TGTGCCAGCGGAGTGTGGAATGAAAAACTGTTTTTT.

The chain joins TRBV7-8 to TRBJ1-1; D uncertain. Germline V CDR1 and CDR2: SGHVS, FQNEAQ. The ends were cut back, 3 bases at V and 1 base at J, with 9 bases in the middle. The CDR3 has 14 residues. CDR3: CASSFAAGNTEAFF. CDR3 nucleotides: TGTGCCAGCAGCTTCGCCGCGGGGAACACTGAAGCTTTCTTT. Complete variable domain (other parts from reference TRBV7-8 and TRBJ1-1): GAGVSQSPRYKVAKRGQDVALRCDPISGHVSLFWYQQALGQGPEFLTYFQNEAQLDKSGLPSDRFFAERPEGSVSTLKIQRTQQEDSAVYLCASSFAAGNTEAFFGQGTRLTVV.

This clone was counted only a few times. V is TRBV20-1 and J is TRBJ2-3; D is unclear. Looked up from germline, CDR1 is DFQATT and CDR2 is SNEGSKA (reference sequence). V was pared by 3 bases and J by 4 bases, with 5 bases between. The CDR3 has 11 amino acids. CDR3 in amino acids: CSASYSDTQYF. The DNA for the CDR3 is TGCAGTGCTAGTTATTCAGATACGCAGTATTTT.

This clone was seen ten or more times. The V gene is TRBV14, the J gene TRBJ1-2; D is undetermined. The germline CDR1 and CDR2 sequences are SGHDN and FVKESK. CDR3 length: 13 amino acids. Deletions cut 4 bases from V and 0 bases from J, with 6 bases between. CDR3 residues: CASSPSTNYGYTF. The CDR3 bases are TGTGCCAGCAGCCCCTCTACTAACTATGGCTACACCTTC.

The chain recombines TRBV10-2 with TRBJ1-6, with a weak D call TRBD1 (6 bases). This CDR3 is built from 18 residues. Trimming shortened V by 3 bases and J by 0 bases, and 15 bases separated the two germline ends. In germline, CDR1 is WSHSY, CDR2 SAAADI. DNA of the CDR3: TGCGCCAGCAGTGATCGGACAGCTTCGAGCTCCTATAATTCACCCCTCCACTTT. Protein sequence: CASSDRTASSSYNSPLHF.

This clone was seen only once. DNA for the CDR3: TGCGCCAGCAGCTTCACAGGTCCAACTAATGAAAAACTGTTTTTT. This translates into CASSFTGPTNEKLFF. The chain employs TRBV5-1 and TRBJ1-4; D might be TRBD1 (5 bases). V lost 2 bases and J 0 bases, leaving 8 bases between the germline ends. CDR3 length: 15 amino acids. Germline CDR1 is SGHRS and CDR2 is YFSETQ. The whole variable domain, remainder taken from reference TRBV5-1 and TRBJ1-4, is KAGVTQTPRYLIKTRGQQVTLSCSPISGHRSVSWYQQTPGQGLQFLFEYFSETQRNKGNFPGRFSGRQFSNSRSEMNVSTLELGDSALYLCASSFTGPTNEKLFFGSGTQLSVL.

The CDR3 loop is CASSPTQNSPLHF. The CDR3 DNA is TGTGCCAGCAGCCCTACACAGAATTCACCCCTCCACTTT. This chain links TRBV3-1 (or the pseudogene TRBV3-2) with TRBJ1-6; D is uncertain. This CDR3 is built from 13 residues. Germline CDR1 reads LGHDT; CDR2 reads YNNKEL (reference sequence). V was cut by 4 bases and J by 7 bases, with 8 bases left in between.

CDR3 protein: CASSVGGESSYEQYF. For the CDR3, the DNA is TGTGCCAGCAGCGTAGGTGGTGAGAGCTCCTACGAGCAGTACTTC. This chain joins TRBV9 and TRBJ2-7; no reliable D call. The CDR3 is 15 amino acids. V lost 0 bases, J lost 0 bases, and 10 bases lay in between. In germline, CDR1 is SGDLS, CDR2 YYNGEE.

The CDR3 here is CASSSDSRRTEAFF. For the CDR3, the DNA is TGCGCCAGCAGCTCGGACAGCCGGAGAACTGAAGCTTTCTTT. The chain couples TRBV5-1 to TRBJ1-1, with D possibly matching TRBD1 (6 bases). From germline, CDR1 is SGHRS and CDR2 YFSETQ. The CDR3 sequence is 14 residues long. The V end was cut by 3 bases, the J end by 5 bases, with 14 bases between. Supplemented by reference TRBV5-1 and TRBJ1-1, the full variable domain reads KAGVTQTPRYLIKTRGQQVTLSCSPISGHRSVSWYQQTPGQGLQFLFEYFSETQRNKGNFPGRFSGRQFSNSRSEMNVSTLELGDSALYLCASSSDSRRTEAFFGQGTRLTVV.

This clone was counted once. The rearrangement joins TRBV19 to TRBJ2-4, with D unclear. The CDR3 spans 12 residues. CDR1 and CDR2 from the germline V gene are LNHDA and SQIVND (reference sequence). The germline V and J ends were trimmed by 8 bases and 9 bases, with 14 bases remaining between them. The CDR3 region has the DNA TGTGCCAGTGCACAGTTGTATGGCATTCAGTACTTC. Protein: CASAQLYGIQYF. The complete variable domain, with remaining parts taken from reference TRBV19 and TRBJ2-4, reads DGGITQSPKYLFRKEGQNVTLSCEQNLNHDAMYWYRQDPGQGLRLIYYSQIVNDFQKGDIAEGYSVSREKKESFPLTVTSAQKNPTAFYLCASAQLYGIQYFGAGTRLSVL.

V gene TRBV25-1 combines with J gene TRBJ1-1, with 7 bases identical to TRBD1. V lost 3 bases, J lost 0 bases, and 1 base stayed unmatched. The V gene's germline CDR1 is MGHDK and CDR2 SYGVNS. The CDR3 is 14 residues long. CDR3: CASSEDRLNTEAFF. DNA for the CDR3: TGTGCCAGCAGTGAGGACAGGCTGAACACTGAAGCTTTCTTT. Supplemented by reference TRBV25-1 and TRBJ1-1, the full variable domain reads EADIYQTPRYLVIGTGKKITLECSQTMGHDKMYWYQQDPGMELHLIHYSYGVNSTEKGDLSSESTVSRIRTEHFPLTLESARPSHTSQYLCASSEDRLNTEAFFGQGTRLTVV.